Following are 25 T cell receptor beta chains from one sample sequenced in a study of identical twins. TCRdb fed the 5' RACE reads into MiXCR, producing one record per CDR3 protein. The data show 400,000 to 500,000 distinct CDR3 sequences, about a fifth seen once. Sequencing input: naive T cells sorted from blood. These receptors were taken from a middle-aged man in good health.

This clonotype was seen only a few times. The chain employs TRBV29-1 and TRBJ1-5; possible D gene TRBD1, 6 bases. This CDR3 is built from 16 residues. In germline, CDR1 is SQVTM, CDR2 ANQGSEA. V lost 1 base, J lost 5 bases, and 18 bases lay in between. The CDR3 nucleotides are TGCAGCGTTGAAGTGGATCAGGGGCGCGGGGATCAGCCCCAGCATTTT. It codes for CSVEVDQGRGDQPQHF.

The chain links TRBV5-1 to TRBJ2-1; no clear D. CDR3 length: 12 amino acids. Between the trimmed V and J ends, which lost 5 bases and 8 bases, there was a span of 11 bases. Germline CDR1 reads SGHRS; CDR2 reads YFSETQ. The CDR3 reads CASSSGLDEQFF. DNA of the CDR3: TGCGCCAGCAGTTCCGGGCTCGATGAGCAGTTCTTC. Using reference TRBV5-1 and TRBJ2-1 for the parts outside the CDR3, the full variable domain is KAGVTQTPRYLIKTRGQQVTLSCSPISGHRSVSWYQQTPGQGLQFLFEYFSETQRNKGNFPGRFSGRQFSNSRSEMNVSTLELGDSALYLCASSSGLDEQFFGPGTRLTVL.

The chain couples TRBV5-1 to TRBJ2-7; no reliable D call. CDR1 is SGHRS, CDR2 YFSETQ, per germline. Trimming shortened V by 3 bases and J by 2 bases, and 12 bases separated the two germline ends. This CDR3 is built from 14 residues. The CDR3, as DNA: TGCGCCAGCAGCTCAACTGGTAGGGCCTACGAGCAGTACTTC. This codes for CASSSTGRAYEQYF.

The V and J genes are TRBV25-1 and TRBJ2-7, with 10 bases aligning to TRBD2. V shed 7 bases, J shed 3 bases, and the junction held 3 bases outside the gene matches. Germline V lookup: CDR1 MGHDK, CDR2 SYGVNS. The CDR3 is 13 amino acids. The CDR3 coding sequence is TGTGCCAGCATCTCTAGCGGGGGCTACGAGCAGTACTTC. Its protein is CASISSGGYEQYF.

In its sample, this clonotype was seen a few times. The chain carries TRBV29-1 and TRBJ1-2, with no clear D. V was trimmed by 0 bases and J by 4 bases, leaving 3 bases between them. CDR1 is SQVTM, CDR2 ANQGSEA, per germline. The CDR3 contains 11 residues. CDR3 region: CSVEEPYGYTF. DNA of the CDR3: TGCAGCGTTGAAGAGCCCTATGGCTACACCTTC.

CDR3 protein: CASSLGGGTQYF. The CDR3 nucleotides are TGTGCCAGCAGTTTAGGGGGGGGTACGCAGTATTTT. The rearrangement uses TRBV12-3 or TRBV12-4 and TRBJ2-3, with 7 bases lining up with TRBD2. This CDR3 region has 12 residues. V lost 1 base, J lost 8 bases, and 0 bases stayed unmatched.

This clonotype was observed once. The chain links TRBV5-1 to TRBJ1-6; 7 positions match TRBD1. V was pared by 4 bases and J by 8 bases, with 6 bases of the junction left unmatched. The CDR3 loop spans 14 amino acids. CDR1 SGHRS and CDR2 YFSETQ come from the germline V gene. The CDR3 here is CASSLTGYDSPLHF. The CDR3 coding sequence is TGCGCCAGCAGCCTGACAGGGTATGATTCACCCCTCCACTTT.

This clonotype has just a few counts. The V and J genes are TRBV18 and TRBJ1-2, with D unclear. The germline V gene has CDR1 KGHSH and CDR2 LQKENI. The CDR3 extends over 16 amino acids. The V end lost 2 bases, the J end lost 2 bases, and 15 bases lay between the germline ends. In DNA, the CDR3 is TGTGCCAGCTCACCAGAGTTCTCAGGTGCGAACTATGGCTACACCTTC. It encodes CASSPEFSGANYGYTF.

This clonotype has a count of ten or more. The J gene is TRBJ2-1, the V gene TRBV5-1; TRBD2 might be the D (6 bases). The V end was cut by 4 bases, the J end by 7 bases, with 18 bases between. Germline CDR1 reads SGHRS; CDR2 reads YFSETQ. The CDR3 is 15 amino acids. The CDR3, as DNA: TGCGCCAGCAGCCCTCGAGTCGGGAGTGGGAATGAGCAGTTCTTC. Protein product: CASSPRVGSGNEQFF.

This chain uses TRBV15 with TRBJ2-5; TRBD1 is a possible D gene (5 bases). CDR1 is LNHNV and CDR2 is YYDKDF in the germline V gene (reference sequence). V was clipped by 1 base and J by 4 bases, with 10 bases between them. The CDR3 covers 14 residues. The CDR3 is CATSRVRRGETQYF. DNA of the CDR3: TGTGCCACCAGCAGAGTTCGAAGGGGAGAGACCCAGTACTTC.

The chain uses TRBV9 and TRBJ2-1; weak D call: TRBD2 (5 bases). Germline CDR1 reads SGDLS; CDR2 reads YYNGEE. V gave up 3 bases and J gave up 1 base, with 14 bases separating them. The CDR3 extends over 16 amino acids. The CDR3 sequence is CASSARLRDSYNEQFF. The CDR3 bases are TGTGCCAGCAGCGCCCGGTTGAGGGATTCCTACAATGAGCAGTTCTTC. Full variable domain (outside the CDR3, taken from reference TRBV9 and TRBJ2-1): DSGVTQTPKHLITATGQRVTLRCSPRSGDLSVYWYQQSLDQGLQFLIQYYNGEERAKGNILERFSAQQFPDLHSELNLSSLELGDSALYFCASSARLRDSYNEQFFGPGTRLTVL.

This clonotype has a handful of counts. The chain carries TRBV4-3 and TRBJ2-7, with 10 bases aligning to TRBD2. The CDR3 is made up of 15 amino acids. The V gene end was trimmed by 5 bases and the J gene end by 4 bases; junction bases not matched to a gene: 8. CDR1 and CDR2 (germline): LGHNA, YSLEER. The CDR3 spells CASSAHRAGGYEQYF. In DNA form, the CDR3 reads TGCGCCAGCAGCGCCCACCGAGCGGGAGGGTACGAGCAGTACTTC.

This clonotype was observed at least ten times. This chain links TRBV20-1 with TRBJ2-7; maybe TRBD1 (5 bases). Between the trimmed V and J ends, which lost 3 bases and 1 base, there was a span of 16 bases. Germline lookup yields CDR1 DFQATT and CDR2 SNEGSKA (reference sequence). This CDR3 has 15 residues. CDR3 DNA sequence: TGCAGTGCTAGGGGCCGACAGCCTCGTTCCTACGAGCAGTACTTC. Translating gives CSARGRQPRSYEQYF.

The chain carries TRBV20-1 and TRBJ2-5, with no clear D. The length of the CDR3 is 14 residues. V lost 2 bases to trimming and J lost 5 bases, with 15 bases between them. Germline V gene sequence: CDR1 DFQATT, CDR2 SNEGSKA (reference sequence). The CDR3 coding sequence is TGCAGTGCTAGACCGACCCTCCCCTCGGAGACCCAGTACTTC. Encoded protein: CSARPTLPSETQYF.

This clonotype was seen more than once but under ten times. The CDR3 region is CSASRTGRAGGNTEAFF. CDR3 sequence (DNA): TGCAGTGCTAGTCGCACAGGAAGGGCAGGGGGGAACACTGAAGCTTTCTTT. The chain couples TRBV20-1 to TRBJ1-1; 7 bases fit TRBD1. Germline trimming cut 3 bases from V and 1 base from J; bases unmatched to any gene: 14. Germline V gene sequence: CDR1 DFQATT, CDR2 SNEGSKA (reference sequence). CDR3 length equals 17 residues.

This clonotype has a handful of counts. The chain has TRBV10-3 and TRBJ2-3; 7 positions agree with TRBD2. Trimming cost V 7 bases and J 0 bases; bases outside gene matches: 7. The CDR3 spans 15 residues. Germline CDR1 reads ENHRY; CDR2 reads SYGVKD. The CDR3 region is CAINQASGSTDTQYF. Here the CDR3 DNA reads TGTGCCATCAATCAGGCTAGCGGTAGCACAGATACGCAGTATTTT.

At least ten counts were recorded for this clonotype. The CDR3 sequence is CSARDPNGYTF. The CDR3 coding sequence is TGCAGTGCTAGAGATCCAAACGGCTACACCTTC. V usage is TRBV20-1 and J usage is TRBJ1-2; D is unclear. Trimming removed 0 bases from V and 8 bases from J, with 7 bases in between. The length of the CDR3 is 11 residues. CDR1 DFQATT and CDR2 SNEGSKA come from the germline V gene (reference sequence).

This clonotype turned up a few times. The chain employs TRBV12-3 or TRBV12-4 and TRBJ2-1; maybe TRBD1 (7 bases). This CDR3 spans 17 amino acids. Trimming took 6 bases from V and 7 from J, leaving 25 bases between them. The CDR3 bases are TGTGCCAGCAGCCTCCTGGCGGGGACAGTCTATAGGAATGAGCAGTTCTTC. Translating gives CASSLLAGTVYRNEQFF.

The chain has TRBV28 and TRBJ2-7; TRBD2 matches 7 bases. CDR1 is MDHEN, CDR2 SYDVKM, per germline. This CDR3 has 15 residues. J lost 3 bases, V lost 7 bases, and 12 bases had no gene match. The CDR3 spells CASTPPGRQGYEQYF. The DNA of the CDR3 is TGTGCCAGCACCCCTCCCGGGAGGCAAGGCTACGAGCAGTACTTC.

The rearrangement links TRBV11-1 to TRBJ2-3; 14 nucleotides match TRBD2. The CDR3 is 18 amino acids. CDR1 is SGHAT, CDR2 FQDESV, per germline (reference sequence). J was trimmed by 0 bases and V by 5 bases; bases with no gene match: 7. This chain's CDR3 is CASSPKGLAGGSTDTQYF. CDR3 in DNA: TGTGCCAGCAGCCCGAAAGGACTAGCGGGGGGAAGCACAGATACGCAGTATTTT.

This clonotype was detected a few times. The rearrangement uses TRBV6-1 and TRBJ1-6, with 10 bases identical to TRBD1. Trimming cost V 6 bases and J 11 bases; bases outside gene matches: 13. The CDR3 contains 16 residues. In germline, CDR1 is MNHNS, CDR2 SASEGT. CDR3 protein: CASRHGTGAYEAPLHF. CDR3 sequence (DNA): TGTGCCAGCAGACACGGGACAGGGGCTTACGAAGCACCCCTCCACTTT.

This clonotype was seen only a few times. V gene TRBV6-1 combines with J gene TRBJ1-4, with D perhaps TRBD1 (5 bases). Trimming removed 3 bases at V and 8 bases at J, with 13 bases between. The CDR3 extends over 14 amino acids. Germline V lookup: CDR1 MNHNS, CDR2 SASEGT. The CDR3 nucleotides read TGTGCCAGCAGTGATGGGGGGAGTGGCGAAAAACTGTTTTTT. Amino acid sequence: CASSDGGSGEKLFF.

This clonotype was seen only a few times. The chain's CDR3 is CASSESILGRLYNEQFF. Written as DNA, the CDR3 is TGCGCCAGCAGTGAGTCGATACTCGGAAGACTCTACAATGAGCAGTTCTTC. This rearrangement joins TRBV10-1 to TRBJ2-1; D not certain. Germline V gives CDR1 WNHNN, CDR2 SYGVQD (reference sequence). The ends were cut back, 0 bases at V and 3 bases at J, with 15 bases in the middle. The CDR3 runs 17 residues.

In this sample, this clonotype turned up a few times. The chain joins TRBV20-1 to TRBJ2-3, with 7 positions matching TRBD1. The V segment lost 6 bases and the J segment 5 bases; nucleotides outside the gene matches: 14. Germline V gene sequence: CDR1 DFQATT, CDR2 SNEGSKA (reference sequence). CDR3 length: 15 amino acids. CDR3 DNA: TGCAGTGCCGTGGCCGGACAGGCGAGCGGAGATACGCAGTATTTT. Residues: CSAVAGQASGDTQYF.

The chain is built from TRBV6-5 and TRBJ2-1; maybe TRBD1 (6 bases). Germline lookup yields CDR1 MNHEY and CDR2 SVGAGI. V gave up 2 bases and J gave up 5 bases, with 13 bases separating them. CDR3 length: 15 residues. The DNA of the CDR3 is TGTGCCAGCAGTTACGCTACAGGGAACAACAATGAGCAGTTCTTC. As protein: CASSYATGNNNEQFF.